Listed below are T cell receptor beta chains from one sample, sequenced in a study of blood T cell repertoires in COVID-19. The assay was immunoSEQ multiplex PCR, and TCRdb's table has in-frame clones only and misses some. There are fewer than 200,000 clones in the sample; 70% to 85% occur only once, and 6.5% to 9% lies in the top ten. The sample taken for sequencing was peripheral blood. These receptors all stem from a woman between 35 and 50 years old with COVID-19, enrolled during active disease. CDR3s include the opening cysteine and the closing phenylalanine or tryptophan. Clone size is given for some rows only: seen once, a few or many times, or a class if the clone is expanded.

V gene: TRBV7-9; CDR3 length: 15; clone size: few; CDR3 protein: CASTPGGTEIEKLFF
V gene: TRBV4-1; CDR3 length: 14; clone size: once; CDR3 protein: CASSQDGSSYGYTF
V gene: TRBV18; CDR3 length: 15; clone size: .; CDR3 protein: CASSPTGTRSGEQFF
V gene: TRBV7-9; CDR3 length: 12; clone size: .; CDR3 protein: CASSPTHTEAFF
V gene: TRBV4-1; CDR3 length: 16; clone size: .; CDR3 protein: CASIKGQGIWTGELFF
V gene: TRBV19; CDR3 length: 12; clone size: .; CDR3 protein: CASIQGVAEAFF
V gene: TRBV18; CDR3 length: 16; clone size: once; CDR3 protein: CASSPPGTGGDYGYTF
V gene: TRBV12-1; CDR3 length: 14; clone size: .; CDR3 protein: CASSFWQGVGEQYF
V gene: TRBV11-2; CDR3 length: 15; clone size: .; CDR3 protein: CASFRGSGRYNEQFF
V gene: TRBV5-8; CDR3 length: 17; clone size: .; CDR3 protein: CASRVDRVRGRNTEAFF
V gene: TRBV27; CDR3 length: 15; clone size: .; CDR3 protein: CASGLGGLFYNEQFF
V gene: TRBV4-1; CDR3 length: 17; clone size: .; CDR3 protein: CASSQEEGQGGSNEAFF
V gene: TRBV14; CDR3 length: 15; clone size: .; CDR3 protein: CASSPGVLVPDTQYF
V gene: TRBV29-1; CDR3 length: 14; clone size: .; CDR3 protein: CSAKPTVNTGELFF
V gene: TRBV5-1; CDR3 length: 15; clone size: .; CDR3 protein: CASSLQRTGMETQYF
V gene: TRBV7-8; CDR3 length: 16; clone size: .; CDR3 protein: CASSLRGGEIADTQYF
V gene: TRBV7-3; CDR3 length: 15; clone size: .; CDR3 protein: CASSLRGDGTDTQYF
V gene: TRBV28; CDR3 length: 13; clone size: once; CDR3 protein: CASTIGNNQPQHF
V gene: TRBV18; CDR3 length: 14; clone size: few; CDR3 protein: CASSPLAGDNEQFF
V gene: TRBV7-9; CDR3 length: 16; clone size: once; CDR3 protein: CASSLDGSGGANTQYF
V gene: TRBV6-5; CDR3 length: 14; clone size: .; CDR3 protein: CASRSGTGNQPQHF
V gene: TRBV11-1; CDR3 length: 14; clone size: once; CDR3 protein: CASSPGSLADTQYF
V gene: TRBV27; CDR3 length: 13; clone size: .; CDR3 protein: CASRSGGGTEAFF
V gene: TRBV6-5; CDR3 length: 13; clone size: .; CDR3 protein: CASAQLMNTEAFF
V gene: TRBV4-2; CDR3 length: 16; clone size: .; CDR3 protein: CASGDSHRSANEKLFF
V gene: TRBV15; CDR3 length: 13; clone size: few; CDR3 protein: CATSRDSSYEQYF
V gene: TRBV11-2; CDR3 length: 15; clone size: .; CDR3 protein: CASSLAGGLTDTQYF
V gene: TRBV30; CDR3 length: 14; clone size: .; CDR3 protein: CAWGWSGITDTQYF
V gene: TRBV9; CDR3 length: 18; clone size: .; CDR3 protein: CASSVDSQGLVKIGELFF
V gene: TRBV19; CDR3 length: 15; clone size: .; CDR3 protein: CASSPNDRANYGYTF
V gene: TRBV7-9; CDR3 length: 15; clone size: .; CDR3 protein: CASSFRDRGSYEQYF
V gene: TRBV28; CDR3 length: 13; clone size: .; CDR3 protein: CASSRTGWREQYF
V gene: TRBV19; CDR3 length: 12; clone size: .; CDR3 protein: CASSIGLAEAFF
V gene: TRBV5-1; CDR3 length: 15; clone size: .; CDR3 protein: CASSLESGGPNEQFF
V gene: TRBV7-3; CDR3 length: 14; clone size: .; CDR3 protein: CASTIGSSGGELFF
V gene: TRBV5-4; CDR3 length: 17; clone size: .; CDR3 protein: CASSPRTRRASYNEQFF
V gene: TRBV19; CDR3 length: 11; clone size: .; CDR3 protein: CASSVRVEAFF
V gene: TRBV19; CDR3 length: 16; clone size: .; CDR3 protein: CASSDRLAGAYNEQFF
V gene: TRBV5-6; CDR3 length: 18; clone size: once; CDR3 protein: CAPSLVGGAAGFLETQYF
V gene: TRBV7-9; CDR3 length: 13; clone size: once; CDR3 protein: CATRQGSTDTQYF
V gene: TRBV6-2/TRBV6-3; CDR3 length: 15; clone size: .; CDR3 protein: CASSLRTATTYGYTF
V gene: TRBV10-2; CDR3 length: 14; clone size: .; CDR3 protein: CASSPGEYTDTQYF